This T cell receptor (beta chain) was sequenced during a study of blood T cell repertoires in COVID-19. V was cut by 4 bases and J by 7 bases, with 14 bases left in between. Per the germline V gene, CDR1 is MDHEN and CDR2 is SYDVKM. This CDR3 is built from 14 residues. TCRdb's table, derived via immunoSEQ multiplex PCR, lists solely in-frame clones and lacks some. The sample contains around 40,000 clones, around 74% of which appear only once. J is TRBJ2-1 and V is TRBV28; D is unresolved. The sequenced sample consisted of peripheral blood. This receptor was obtained from a man in his 70s with acute or convalescent COVID-19. The CDR3 here is CASSSPLLRNEQFF. CDR3 in DNA: TGTGCCAGCAGTTCCCCCCTCCTTCGGAATGAGCAGTTCTTC.